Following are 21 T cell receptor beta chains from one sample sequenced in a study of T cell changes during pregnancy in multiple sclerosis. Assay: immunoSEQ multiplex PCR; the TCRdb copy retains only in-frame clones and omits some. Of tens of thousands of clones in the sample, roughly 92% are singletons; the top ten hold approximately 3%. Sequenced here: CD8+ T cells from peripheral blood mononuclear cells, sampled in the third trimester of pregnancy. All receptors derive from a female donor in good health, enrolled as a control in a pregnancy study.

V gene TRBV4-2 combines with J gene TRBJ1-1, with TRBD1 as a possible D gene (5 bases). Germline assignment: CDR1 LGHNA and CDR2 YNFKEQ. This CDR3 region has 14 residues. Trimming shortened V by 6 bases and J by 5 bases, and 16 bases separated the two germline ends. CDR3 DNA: TGTGCCAGCAGGGAGGGGACCATTGGGACTGAAGCTTTCTTT. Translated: CASREGTIGTEAFF.

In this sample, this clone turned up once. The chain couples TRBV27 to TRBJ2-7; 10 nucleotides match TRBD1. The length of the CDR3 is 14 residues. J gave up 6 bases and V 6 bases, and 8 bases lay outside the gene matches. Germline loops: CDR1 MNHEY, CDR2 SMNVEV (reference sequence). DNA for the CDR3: TGTGCCAGCAGAGCGGGACAGGGGCCGGTCGAGCAGTACTTC. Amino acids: CASRAGQGPVEQYF.

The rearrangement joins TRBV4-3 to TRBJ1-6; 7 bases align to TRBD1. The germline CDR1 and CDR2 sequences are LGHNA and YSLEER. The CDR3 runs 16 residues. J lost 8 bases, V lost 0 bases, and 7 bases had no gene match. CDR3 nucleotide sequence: TGCGCCAGCAGCCAAGATTTGGGGACAGTGGATTCACCCCTCCACTTT. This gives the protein CASSQDLGTVDSPLHF.

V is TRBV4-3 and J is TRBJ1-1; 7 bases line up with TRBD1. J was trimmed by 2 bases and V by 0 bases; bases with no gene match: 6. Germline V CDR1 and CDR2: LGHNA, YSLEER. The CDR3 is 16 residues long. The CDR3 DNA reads TGCGCCAGCAGCCAAGATGCCAGGGGGGTAAACACTGAAGCTTTCTTT. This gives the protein CASSQDARGVNTEAFF.

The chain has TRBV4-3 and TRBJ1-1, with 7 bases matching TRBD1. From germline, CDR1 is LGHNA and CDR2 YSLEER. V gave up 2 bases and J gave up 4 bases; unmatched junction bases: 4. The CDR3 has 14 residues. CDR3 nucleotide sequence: TGCGCCAGCAGCCAAATAGGGGGCCGCACTGAAGCTTTCTTT. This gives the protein CASSQIGGRTEAFF.

CDR3 amino acids: CASRPQGPSSYEQYF. CDR3 coding DNA: TGTGCCAGCAGACCCCAGGGGCCGAGCTCCTACGAGCAGTACTTC. The chain recombines TRBV27 with TRBJ2-7; TRBD1 is a possible D gene (6 bases). Trimming removed 6 bases at V and 0 bases at J, with 15 bases between. The CDR3 is made up of 15 amino acids. Germline CDR1 MNHEY, CDR2 SMNVEV (reference sequence).

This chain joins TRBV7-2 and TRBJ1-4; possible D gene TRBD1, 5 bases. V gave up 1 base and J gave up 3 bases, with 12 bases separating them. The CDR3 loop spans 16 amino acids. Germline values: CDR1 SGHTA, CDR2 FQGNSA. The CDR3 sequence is CASSLGVAGPNEKLFF. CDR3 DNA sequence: TGTGCCAGCAGCTTAGGGGTAGCGGGGCCTAATGAAAAACTGTTTTTT.

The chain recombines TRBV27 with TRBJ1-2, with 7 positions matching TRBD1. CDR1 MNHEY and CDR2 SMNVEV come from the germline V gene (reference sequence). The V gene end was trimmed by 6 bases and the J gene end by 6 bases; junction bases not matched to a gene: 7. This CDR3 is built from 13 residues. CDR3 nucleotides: TGTGCCAGCAGGACTACAGGGGTTCATGGCTACACCTTC. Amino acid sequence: CASRTTGVHGYTF.

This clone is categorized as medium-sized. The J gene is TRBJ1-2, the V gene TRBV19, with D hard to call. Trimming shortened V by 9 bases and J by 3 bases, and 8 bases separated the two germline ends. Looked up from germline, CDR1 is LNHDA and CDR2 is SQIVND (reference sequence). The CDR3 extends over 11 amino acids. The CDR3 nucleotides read TGTGCCAGCTCCCAGGACTATGGCTACACCTTC. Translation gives CASSQDYGYTF.

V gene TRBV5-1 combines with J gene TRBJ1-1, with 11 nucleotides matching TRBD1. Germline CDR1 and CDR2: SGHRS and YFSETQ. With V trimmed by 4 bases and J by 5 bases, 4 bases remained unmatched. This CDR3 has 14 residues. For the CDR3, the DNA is TGCGCCAGCAGCACCGGACAGGGGGCGACTGAAGCTTTCTTT. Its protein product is CASSTGQGATEAFF.

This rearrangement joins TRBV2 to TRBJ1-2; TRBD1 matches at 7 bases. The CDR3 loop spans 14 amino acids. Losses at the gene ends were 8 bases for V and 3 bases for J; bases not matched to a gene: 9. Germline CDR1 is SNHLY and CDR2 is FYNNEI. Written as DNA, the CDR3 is TGTGCCAGCTTAACAGGGGTACAGGACTATGGCTACACCTTC. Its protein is CASLTGVQDYGYTF.

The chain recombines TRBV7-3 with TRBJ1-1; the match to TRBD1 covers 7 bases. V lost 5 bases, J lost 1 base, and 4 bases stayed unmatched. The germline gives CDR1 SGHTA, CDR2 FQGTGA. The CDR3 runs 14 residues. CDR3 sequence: CASSRGTANTEAFF. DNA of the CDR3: TGTGCCAGCAGCCGGGGGACAGCGAACACTGAAGCTTTCTTT.

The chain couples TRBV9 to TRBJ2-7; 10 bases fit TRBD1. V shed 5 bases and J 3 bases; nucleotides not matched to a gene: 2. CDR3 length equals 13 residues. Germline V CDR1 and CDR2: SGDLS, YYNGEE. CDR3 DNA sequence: TGTGCCAGCAGTGGGACAGGGGTCTACGAGCAGTACTTC. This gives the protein CASSGTGVYEQYF. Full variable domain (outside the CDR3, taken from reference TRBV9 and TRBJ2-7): DSGVTQTPKHLITATGQRVTLRCSPRSGDLSVYWYQQSLDQGLQFLIQYYNGEERAKGNILERFSAQQFPDLHSELNLSSLELGDSALYFCASSGTGVYEQYFGPGTRLTVT.

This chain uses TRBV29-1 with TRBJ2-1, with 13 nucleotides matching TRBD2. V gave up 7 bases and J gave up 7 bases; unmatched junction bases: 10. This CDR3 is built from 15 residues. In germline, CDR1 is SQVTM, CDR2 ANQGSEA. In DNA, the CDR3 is TGCAGCGGGTGGACTAGCGGGAGCCCGGGGAATGAGCAGTTCTTC. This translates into CSGWTSGSPGNEQFF.

The CDR3 is CASSVFGGTDYEQYF. The CDR3 region has the DNA TGTGCCAGCAGCGTCTTCGGGGGGACCGACTACGAGCAGTACTTC. J is TRBJ2-7 and V is TRBV11-2; TRBD2 matches 7 bases. The germline V gene has CDR1 SGHAT and CDR2 FQNNGV. The CDR3 runs 15 residues. Unmatched junction bases numbered 10, after V lost 5 bases and J lost 3 bases.

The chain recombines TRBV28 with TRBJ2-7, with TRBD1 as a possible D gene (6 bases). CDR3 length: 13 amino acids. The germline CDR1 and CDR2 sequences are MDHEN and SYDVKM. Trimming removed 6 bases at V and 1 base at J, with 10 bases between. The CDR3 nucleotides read TGTGCCAGCAGAAGGACAGAATCCTACGAGCAGTACTTC. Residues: CASRRTESYEQYF.

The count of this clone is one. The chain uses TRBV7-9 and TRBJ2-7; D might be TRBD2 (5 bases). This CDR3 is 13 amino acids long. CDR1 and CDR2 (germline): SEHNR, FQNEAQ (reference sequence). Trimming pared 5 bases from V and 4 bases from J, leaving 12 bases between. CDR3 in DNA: TGTGCCAGCAGCCCTGTGGGGAGATACGAGCAGTACTTC. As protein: CASSPVGRYEQYF.

CDR3 bases: TGCGCCAGCAGCCAAGCTGTGGGGGCGCACCAAGAGACCCAGTACTTC. Translated, it gives CASSQAVGAHQETQYF. The chain carries TRBV4-1 and TRBJ2-5, with a weak D call TRBD1 (6 bases). This CDR3 comprises 16 residues. Trimming removed 1 base at V and 0 bases at J, with 12 bases between. Germline V gene sequence: CDR1 MGHRA, CDR2 YSYEKL.

CDR3 nucleotides: TGTGCCAGTTCGGGACATAACACTGAAGCTTTCTTT. Its translation is CASSGHNTEAFF. The genes are TRBV2 and TRBJ1-1; maybe TRBD1 (6 bases). Germline CDR1 SNHLY, CDR2 FYNNEI. This CDR3 is built from 12 residues. V shed 9 bases and J shed 2 bases, with 10 bases lying between them.

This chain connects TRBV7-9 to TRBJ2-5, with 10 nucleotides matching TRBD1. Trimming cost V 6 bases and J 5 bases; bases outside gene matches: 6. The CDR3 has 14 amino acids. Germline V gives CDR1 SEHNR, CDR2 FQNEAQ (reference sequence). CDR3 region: CASRPGQGWETQYF. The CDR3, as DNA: TGTGCCAGCAGACCGGGACAGGGGTGGGAGACCCAGTACTTC.

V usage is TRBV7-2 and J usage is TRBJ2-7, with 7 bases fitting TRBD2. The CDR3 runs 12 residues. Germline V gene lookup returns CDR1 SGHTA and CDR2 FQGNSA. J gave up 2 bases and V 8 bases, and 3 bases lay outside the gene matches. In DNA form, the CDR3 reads TGTGCCAGCGAAGCGGGGACCTACGAGCAGTACTTC. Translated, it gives CASEAGTYEQYF. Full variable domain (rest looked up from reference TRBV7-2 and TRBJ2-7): GAGVSQSPSNKVTEKGKDVELRCDPISGHTALYWYRQSLGQGLEFLIYFQGNSAPDKSGLPSDRFSAERTGGSVSTLTIQRTQQEDSAVYLCASEAGTYEQYFGPGTRLTVT.